Detailed here is one T cell receptor (beta chain). Its specific antigen is unknown. No base quality information exists; no much larger clone differs at one position. The data were obtained in a study of Ad26.COV2.S vaccination and SARS-CoV-2 variants listed by TCRdb under 2021. In terms of the full investigation: Donors in the vaccine arm were drawn from COV1001, a multicentre, randomized, double-blind, placebo-controlled phase I-IIa trial testing Ad26.COV2.S in healthy adults. Dosing of Ad26.COV2.S was intramuscular, at either 5x10^10 or 1x10^11 viral particles, delivered as one shot or as two shots spaced 56 days apart. Sequencing of the TCRbeta repertoire served to evaluate the specificity and breadth of SARS-CoV-2-reactive T cell receptors following Ad26.COV2.S vaccination. A total of around 32 samples were included in the TCR-sequenced set, comprising roughly 20 Ad26.COV2.S vaccine recipients, 5 placebo recipients and 8 SARS-CoV-2 convalescent individuals. Trial participants were randomized into five groups of five: low-dose or high-dose Ad26.COV2.S given once or twice, or placebo on both occasions. Throughout the experiments and outcome assessment, investigators stayed blinded to trial group allocation. What the authors observed across the whole study: Spike-specific TCR breadth was higher in Ad26.COV2.S recipients than in placebo recipients (P = 0.0014). Vaccine and placebo recipients had comparable non-spike TCR breadth, which fits with the vaccine containing only spike. The study lacked the statistical power to compare responses across vaccine doses or regimens. According to the authors, total T cell responses may have been underestimated by the TCR breadth and depth analyses. After vaccination, spike-specific CD8+ and CD4+ T cell responses were reported to show substantial breadth.

Taken with the paper, the label for treatment or condition translates to: 15 to 20 received Ad26.COV2.S at low or high dose, single or two shots; 5 received placebo; per-sample allocation not given. Repertoires of vaccine and placebo recipients were sequenced from samples collected on day 63 after the first injection. Between 29 July and 7 August 2020, Cohort 1b enrolled about 27 adults aged 18-55 years at one site in Boston, USA. Ad26.COV2.S consisted of a replication-incompetent adenovirus type 26 vector by which a prefusion-stabilized SARS-CoV-2 spike protein from the original Wuhan strain was expressed. The immunoSEQ Assay was used to sequence TCRbeta CDR3 regions. After extraction, genomic DNA underwent amplification by bias-controlled multiplex PCR, followed by high-throughput sequencing. As for how the authors treated the data: Collapsing and filtering of sequences were performed to quantify the absolute abundance of each unique TCRbeta CDR3 region. T cell fraction was estimated by normalization of TCRbeta template counts to usable DNA, with usable DNA being measured through amplification of reference genes present in all nucleated cells. Repertoire TCRs were annotated as SARS-CoV-2-specific by exact matching of V gene, CDR3 amino acid sequence and J gene to a known reactive TCR set. The reference SARS-CoV-2 TCR set was obtained from MIRA and was filtered for enrichment in COVID-19-positive ImmuneCODE repertoires, whereby public or cross-reactive TCRs were removed. Drawing on the MIRA antigens, annotated TCRs were analysed further at the level of specific ORF or position within ORF. Breadth was defined as the number of annotated unique rearrangements divided by the total number of unique productive rearrangements, and depth was defined as the summed frequency of the annotated unique rearrangements. Two-sided Wilcoxon rank-sum tests were used to compare TCR breadth between groups. The immuneACCESS repertoire file appears here via TCRdb, limited to in-frame rearrangements. These files lack a portion of the clones; in checked studies, under half of the deficit traces to unresolved V genes, and the cause of the others is not known. V and J calls and clone size are as listed in that table; D and trimming were resolved from the DNA. For this sample there are 350,000 to 450,000 clones; around 91% appear just once. Under 2% of the sample belongs to the ten largest clones.

The receptor's source is a person aged 18-60 years who received the Ad26.COV2.S COVID-19 vaccine or a placebo. The material was peripheral blood, obtained in a trial of Ad26.COV2.S vaccine versus placebo.

The CDR3 in this case is CASSQFKGLAGDHAPKDYNEQFF. The base sequence is TGCGCCAGCAGTCAATTCAAGGGACTAGCGGGAGATCATGCCCCAAAAGACTACAATGAGCAGTTCTTC. In this chain, TRBV23-1 is recombined with TRBJ2-1, and TRBD2 aligns with 14 junction nucleotides. Being an ORF, TRBV23-1 has a function that is uncertain. Trimmed from V: 1 base; trimmed from J: 3 bases; junction bases lacking a gene match: 20. From the cysteine through the phenylalanine, the CDR3 covers 23 amino acids. CDR3 DNA only is kept here, 69 bases in frame from base 1.